These 20 T cell receptor beta chains share one sample of origin, sequenced in a study of OX40 agonist ivuxolimab in advanced cancers. The protocol was immunoSEQ multiplex PCR, while the TCRdb copy is restricted to in-frame clones and leaves out a portion. The sample shows tens of thousands of clones, roughly nine tenths of them seen only once. The sample was CD4+ or CD8+ T cells sorted from blood, taken in a trial of the OX40 agonist ivuxolimab. The receptors derive from an adult with an advanced solid tumor such as melanoma, head and neck, liver or kidney cancer.

The chain couples TRBV19 to TRBJ2-1; tentatively, D is TRBD1 (6 bases). Germline loops: CDR1 LNHDA, CDR2 SQIVND (reference sequence). Trimming stripped 8 bases from V and 4 bases from J, with 15 bases between. CDR3 length: 14 amino acids. DNA of the CDR3: TGTGCCAGTGGTTTCAGGGGACCGTACAATGAGCAGTTCTTC. Protein product: CASGFRGPYNEQFF.

The V gene is TRBV29-1, the J gene TRBJ2-7, with a tentative D call TRBD2 (6 bases). CDR3 size: 12 residues. Germline assignment: CDR1 SQVTM and CDR2 ANQGSEA. V was shortened by 5 bases and J by 6 bases, with 14 bases between the two germline ends. The CDR3 loop is CSVRAGRSEQYF. The CDR3 DNA follows: TGCAGCGTTCGGGCAGGGAGGAGCGAGCAGTACTTC.

This clone occurred once. The genes are TRBV19 and TRBJ1-2; D uncertain. The CDR3 sequence is 14 residues long. Germline V gene sequence: CDR1 LNHDA, CDR2 SQIVND (reference sequence). V was shortened by 8 bases and J by 1 base, with 14 bases between the two germline ends. CDR3 bases: TGTGCCAGTGGAAGAAGGGATCTTAACTATGGCTACACCTTC. Its translation is CASGRRDLNYGYTF.

The chain joins TRBV6-6 to TRBJ1-2, with a weak D call TRBD1 (5 bases). Looked up from germline, CDR1 is MNHNY and CDR2 is SVGAGI (reference sequence). The CDR3 sequence is 15 residues long. V lost 0 bases to trimming and J lost 4 bases, with 12 bases between them. The DNA of the CDR3 is TGTGCCAGCAGTTACTCAAACCAGAGGGGCTATGGCTACACCTTC. Its translation: CASSYSNQRGYGYTF.

The CDR3 loop reads CASSLVRDETQYF. CDR3 nucleotide sequence: TGTGCCAGCAGCTTAGTCCGGGATGAGACCCAGTACTTC. V and J are TRBV7-2 and TRBJ2-5; D is possibly TRBD2 (5 bases). The germline CDR1 and CDR2 sequences are SGHTA and FQGNSA. CDR3 length equals 13 residues. Trimming took 1 base from V and 5 from J, leaving 8 bases between them.

There are a few counts of this clone. The rearrangement uses TRBV15 and TRBJ1-1; D possibly corresponds to TRBD1 (5 bases). The germline CDR1 and CDR2 sequences are LNHNV and YYDKDF (reference sequence). The CDR3 totals 14 residues. Deletions cut 2 bases from V and 1 base from J, with 8 bases between. The CDR3 sequence: CATSRTGTNTEAFF. The CDR3 nucleotides read TGTGCCACCAGCAGAACCGGGACGAACACTGAAGCTTTCTTT.

The chain has TRBV19 and TRBJ2-3; 7 bases line up with TRBD2. This CDR3 comprises 15 residues. V lost 7 bases, J lost 2 bases, and 9 bases stayed unmatched. Germline values: CDR1 LNHDA, CDR2 SQIVND (reference sequence). CDR3 nucleotides: TGTGCCAGTACGGGAAGCGGGGATAACACAGATACGCAGTATTTT. Protein: CASTGSGDNTDTQYF.

V and J are TRBV11-2 and TRBJ2-3; D is ambiguous. The V gene lost 7 bases and the J gene lost 4 bases, with 15 bases spanning the gap. Germline V gene sequence: CDR1 SGHAT, CDR2 FQNNGV. The CDR3 has 14 residues. The CDR3 loop reads CASNFDWAADTQYF. The DNA of the CDR3 is TGTGCCAGCAATTTTGATTGGGCCGCAGATACGCAGTATTTT.

The sample holds one count of this clone. The rearrangement joins TRBV10-1 to TRBJ1-6, with a tentative D call TRBD1 (6 bases). Germline V gives CDR1 WNHNN, CDR2 SYGVQD (reference sequence). The CDR3 contains 17 residues. V was clipped by 2 bases and J by 7 bases, with 18 bases between them. CDR3 in amino acids: CASSEAPTGTRNSPLHF. As DNA, the CDR3 is TGCGCCAGCAGTGAGGCCCCTACAGGGACGAGAAATTCACCCCTCCACTTT.

This clone was recorded only once. This chain uses TRBV18 with TRBJ2-1; 7 bases line up with TRBD2. The CDR3 has 15 amino acids. The J segment lost 7 bases and the V segment lost 0 bases, leaving 6 bases of the junction unmatched. Germline-derived CDR1 and CDR2 are KGHSH and LQKENI. In DNA form, the CDR3 reads TGTGCCAGCTCACCACCAAGCGGGAAAGGAAATGAGCAGTTCTTC. The encoded protein is CASSPPSGKGNEQFF.

This clone appeared once. This chain links TRBV6-5 with TRBJ1-2; no firm D call. V lost 8 bases to trimming and J lost 4 bases, with 11 bases between them. The germline V gene has CDR1 MNHEY and CDR2 SVGAGI. This CDR3 has 12 residues. CDR3 region: CASGGEGYGYTF. The CDR3 DNA follows: TGTGCCAGCGGTGGGGAAGGCTATGGCTACACCTTC.

The gene calls are TRBV2 and TRBJ1-2; D is undetermined. CDR3 length: 14 amino acids. Per germline, CDR1 SNHLY and CDR2 FYNNEI. Trimming stripped 6 bases from V and 7 bases from J, with 18 bases between. CDR3 DNA: TGTGCCAGCAGGGAGAGTTCTCGGTACCCTGGCTACACCTTC. Its protein is CASRESSRYPGYTF.

The V call is TRBV7-2, the J call TRBJ1-2; no definite D call. V gave up 1 base and J gave up 1 base, with 4 bases separating them. The germline V gene has CDR1 SGHTA and CDR2 FQGNSA. The CDR3 is made up of 13 amino acids. CDR3 sequence reads: CASSLDFNYGYTF. The CDR3 DNA follows: TGTGCCAGCAGCTTAGACTTTAACTATGGCTACACCTTC.

This clone was seen once. The chain links TRBV6-1 to TRBJ1-5; D perhaps matches TRBD1 (5 bases). V lost 0 bases to trimming and J lost 4 bases, with 10 bases between them. The CDR3 totals 15 residues. Germline CDR1 reads MNHNS; CDR2 reads SASEGT. The CDR3 DNA is TGTGCCAGCAGTGAAGCGGGGGGTAGGAATCAGCCCCAGCATTTT. It yields the protein CASSEAGGRNQPQHF.

V usage is TRBV2 and J usage is TRBJ2-7; the match to TRBD2 covers 7 bases. Trimming at V came to 3 bases and at J to 0 bases, leaving 5 bases not matched to a gene. This CDR3 has 15 residues. CDR1 is SNHLY and CDR2 is FYNNEI in the germline V gene. The CDR3 DNA is TGTGCCAGCAGTGAGTCGAGCGGGATCTCCTACGAGCAGTACTTC. Translating it yields CASSESSGISYEQYF.

This clone was recorded once. The CDR3 spells CASSPRGDRYNEQFF. In DNA form, the CDR3 reads TGTGCCAGCAGCCCTAGGGGGGACAGATACAATGAGCAGTTCTTC. The chain is built from TRBV2 and TRBJ2-1, with D possibly TRBD1 on 7 matching bases. V was trimmed by 6 bases and J by 4 bases, leaving 16 bases between them. Germline CDR1 and CDR2: SNHLY and FYNNEI. CDR3 size: 15 residues. The whole variable domain, remainder taken from reference TRBV2 and TRBJ2-1, is EPEVTQTPSHQVTQMGQEVILRCVPISNHLYFYWYRQILGQKVEFLVSFYNNEISEKSEIFDDQFSVERPDGSNFTLKIRSTKLEDSAMYFCASSPRGDRYNEQFFGPGTRLTVL.

The chain is built from TRBV18 and TRBJ1-1; D remains unclear. This CDR3 has 13 residues. The V and J ends lost 2 bases and 3 bases respectively, with 7 bases between them. The germline V gene has CDR1 KGHSH and CDR2 LQKENI. The CDR3 DNA reads TGTGCCAGCTCACCAATACAAGACACTGAAGCTTTCTTT. The encoded protein is CASSPIQDTEAFF.

About this clone: At one boundary the junction diverges from the germline segment, which might be a read error. V is TRBV7-7 and J is TRBJ2-3, with 8 bases identical to TRBD2. In germline, CDR1 is SSHAT, CDR2 FNYEAQ (reference sequence). This CDR3 is 16 amino acids long. Here the CDR3 DNA reads TGTGCTAGCAGCCCCGGGACCGGGGGGGCAATAGATACGCAGTATTTT. Its translation is CASSPGTGGAIDTQYF.

This clone was seen once. The rearrangement links TRBV11-3 to TRBJ1-2; TRBD1 agrees at 8 bases. The J segment lost 6 bases and the V segment lost 3 bases, leaving 6 bases of the junction unmatched. The CDR3 runs 14 residues. The germline V gene encodes CDR1 SGHNT and CDR2 YENEEA. The CDR3 loop is CASSFSGGQDGYTF. The CDR3 DNA reads as TGTGCCAGCAGCTTTTCGGGGGGACAGGATGGCTACACCTTC.

The CDR3 sequence is CASSLVAVDYEQYF. The CDR3 nucleotides are TGTGCCAGCAGCTTGGTGGCAGTAGACTACGAGCAGTACTTC. The V gene is TRBV5-6, the J gene TRBJ2-7, with unresolved D. This CDR3 contains 14 residues. The germline V gene encodes CDR1 SGHDT and CDR2 YYEEEE. V was clipped by 0 bases and J by 3 bases, with 10 bases between them.